The following is a T cell receptor (beta chain) sequence with its context. Its antigen is unknown. Prior to sequencing, the ViraFEST assay stimulated PBMC with viral peptide pools, which expanded the antigen-specific CD4+ T cells. When ten to eleven days of culture had elapsed, CD4+ T cells were isolated. The vaccine given was either BNT162b2 or mRNA-1273, in two doses. Cultures used 2 million to 2.5 million PBMC per well, 9.5 to 10 IU/ml IL-2 and roughly 10 ug/ml peptides. On days 3 and 7, fresh IL-2 medium replaced half the medium. Measured with immunoSEQ multiplex PCR; TCRdb has only the in-frame clones, and not every one. Among some 68,000 clones listed, 70% to 90% were seen once. This record belongs to a study of vaccination effects on CD4 cells after COVID-19. Study results and limitations: Long after vaccination, the clones induced by infection and by vaccine shrank markedly in size.

The CDR3 runs to 14 residues. Germline V lookup: CDR1 ENHRY, CDR2 SYGVKD. Deletions cut 3 bases from V and 7 bases from J, with 15 bases between. This chain connects TRBV10-3 to TRBJ2-5, with D unresolved. The sequence was collected from a human donor who received a COVID-19 vaccine. The sample here was CD4+ T cells from PBMCs cultured with HCoV-229E spike peptides, taken after COVID-19 vaccination. The CDR3 DNA is TGTGCCATCAGTGACGAGACCACACGGTGGACCCAGTACTTC. Translating it yields CAISDETTRWTQYF.